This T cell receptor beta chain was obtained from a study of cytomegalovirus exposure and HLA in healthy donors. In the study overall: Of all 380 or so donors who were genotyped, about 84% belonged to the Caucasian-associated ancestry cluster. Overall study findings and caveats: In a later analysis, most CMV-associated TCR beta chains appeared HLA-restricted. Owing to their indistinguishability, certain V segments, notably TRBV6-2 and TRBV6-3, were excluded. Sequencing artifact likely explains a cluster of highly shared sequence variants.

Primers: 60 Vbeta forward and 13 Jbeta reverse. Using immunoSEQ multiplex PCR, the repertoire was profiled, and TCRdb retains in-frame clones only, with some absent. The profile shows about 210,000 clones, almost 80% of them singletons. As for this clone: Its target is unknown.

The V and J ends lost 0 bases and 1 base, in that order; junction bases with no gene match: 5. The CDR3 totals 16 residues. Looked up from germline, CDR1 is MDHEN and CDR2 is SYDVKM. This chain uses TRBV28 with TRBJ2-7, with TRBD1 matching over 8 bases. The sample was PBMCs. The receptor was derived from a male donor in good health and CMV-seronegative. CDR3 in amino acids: CASSLWVQGVSYEQYF. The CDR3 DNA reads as TGTGCCAGCAGTTTATGGGTACAGGGGGTTTCCTACGAGCAGTACTTC.